This note documents a single TCR beta chain sequence. Within the sample, other DNA sequences also encode this same CDR3. Study processing details: Counts of nucleated cells, estimated from reference gene primer amplification, were obtained. Some clones are missing from TCRdb's copy, which holds only in-frame ones; the method was immunoSEQ multiplex PCR. That table is the source of V, J and clone size, and D and trimming were worked out from the DNA. The data contain 430,000 or so clones, around 87% of them singletons. The data were obtained in a study of blood T cell repertoires in COVID-19. Study details: T cells, B-cell-depleted T cells, or PBMCs supplied cDNA or gDNA.

Cohorts were determined from participant-reported clinical history. This TCR came from a woman aged 40 to 49 who had recovered from COVID-19. The sample taken for sequencing was PBMCs or T cells enriched from blood (not recorded which).

Written as DNA, the CDR3 is TGTGCCAGCAGTTACTCGACGGGGAAGGATGGCTACACCTTC. Amino acid sequence: CASSYSTGKDGYTF. The chain couples TRBV6-5 to TRBJ1-2; the D is unclear. The CDR3 covers 14 residues. Germline V lookup: CDR1 MNHEY, CDR2 SVGAGI. V was pared by 0 bases and J by 6 bases, with 11 bases between.